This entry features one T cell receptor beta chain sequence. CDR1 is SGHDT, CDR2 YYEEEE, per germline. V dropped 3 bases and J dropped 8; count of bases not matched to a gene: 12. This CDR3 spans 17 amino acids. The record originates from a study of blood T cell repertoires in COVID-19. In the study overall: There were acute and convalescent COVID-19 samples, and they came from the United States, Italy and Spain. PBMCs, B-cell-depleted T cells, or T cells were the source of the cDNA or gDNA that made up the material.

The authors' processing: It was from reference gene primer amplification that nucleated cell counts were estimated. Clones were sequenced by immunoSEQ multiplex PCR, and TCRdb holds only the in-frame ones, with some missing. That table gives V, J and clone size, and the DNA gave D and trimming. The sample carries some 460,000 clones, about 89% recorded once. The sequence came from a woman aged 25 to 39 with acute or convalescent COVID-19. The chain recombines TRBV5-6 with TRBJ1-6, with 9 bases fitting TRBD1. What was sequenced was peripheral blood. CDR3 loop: CASSSDGTGLGYSPLHF. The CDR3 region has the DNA TGTGCCAGCAGCTCTGACGGGACAGGGTTAGGATATTCACCCCTCCACTTT.